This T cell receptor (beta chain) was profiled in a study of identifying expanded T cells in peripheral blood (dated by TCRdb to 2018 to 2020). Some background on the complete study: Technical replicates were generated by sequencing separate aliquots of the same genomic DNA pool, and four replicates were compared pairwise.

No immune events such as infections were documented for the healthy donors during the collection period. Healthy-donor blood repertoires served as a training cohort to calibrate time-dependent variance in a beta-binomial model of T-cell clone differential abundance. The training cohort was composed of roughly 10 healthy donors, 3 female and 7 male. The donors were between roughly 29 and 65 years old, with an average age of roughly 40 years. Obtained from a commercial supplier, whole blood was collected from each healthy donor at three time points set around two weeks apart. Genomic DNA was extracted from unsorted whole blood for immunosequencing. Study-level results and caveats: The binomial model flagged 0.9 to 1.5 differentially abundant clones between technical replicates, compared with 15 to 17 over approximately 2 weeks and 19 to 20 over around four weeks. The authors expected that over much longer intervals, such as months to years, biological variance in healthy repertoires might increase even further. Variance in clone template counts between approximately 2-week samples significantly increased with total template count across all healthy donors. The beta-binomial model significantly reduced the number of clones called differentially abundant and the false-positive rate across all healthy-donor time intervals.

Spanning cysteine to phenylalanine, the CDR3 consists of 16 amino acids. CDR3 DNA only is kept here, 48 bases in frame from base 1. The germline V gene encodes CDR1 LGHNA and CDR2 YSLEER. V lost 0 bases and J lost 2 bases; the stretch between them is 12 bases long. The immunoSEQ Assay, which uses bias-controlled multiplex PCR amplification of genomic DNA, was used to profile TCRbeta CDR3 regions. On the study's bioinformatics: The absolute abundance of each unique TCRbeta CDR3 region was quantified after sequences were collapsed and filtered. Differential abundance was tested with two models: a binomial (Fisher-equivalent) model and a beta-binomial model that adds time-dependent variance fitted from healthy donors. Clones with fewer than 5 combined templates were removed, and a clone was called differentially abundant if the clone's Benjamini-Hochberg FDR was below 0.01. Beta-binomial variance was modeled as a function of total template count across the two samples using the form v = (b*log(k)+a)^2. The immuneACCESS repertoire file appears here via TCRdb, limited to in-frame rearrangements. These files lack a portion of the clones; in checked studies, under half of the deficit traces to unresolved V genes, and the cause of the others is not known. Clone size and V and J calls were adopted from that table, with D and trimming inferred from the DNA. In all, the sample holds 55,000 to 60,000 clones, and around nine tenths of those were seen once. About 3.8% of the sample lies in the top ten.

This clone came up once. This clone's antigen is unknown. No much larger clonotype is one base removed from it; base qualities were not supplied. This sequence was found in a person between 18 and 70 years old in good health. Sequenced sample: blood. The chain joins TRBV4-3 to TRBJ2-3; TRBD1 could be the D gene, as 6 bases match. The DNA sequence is TGCGCCAGCAGCCAAGATCTGCCAGGGGCCACAGATACGCAGTATTTT. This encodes CASSQDLPGATDTQYF.